Detailed here is one T cell receptor (beta chain). Its antigen is still unknown. No much larger clone is present one base from it, and per-base qualities are unavailable. The library was prepared using 5' RACE. Sequenced on an Illumina HiSeq 2500. The second PCR ran for about 6 to 12 cycles and used a J-beta primer mix along with a sample-barcoded 5' primer. A template-switch 5' adaptor carrying 12 random nucleotides introduced a unique molecular identifier onto each TCR beta cDNA molecule. Each sample yielded at least 2.5 million CDR3-containing paired-end reads. First-strand cDNA was synthesized from all RNA with the Mint cDNA synthesis kit, primed by a TRBC-specific oligonucleotide. All cDNA was treated with uracil-DNA glycosylase and then went through a first 18-cycle PCR with the universal primers M1SS and BC2_uni_R. Regarding the original processing steps: Each sample was normalized by randomly selecting 1 million high-quality reads, each carrying a distinct molecular identifier. Instead of being binned into consensus sequences, reads with shared molecular identifiers were discarded. MiTCR, run with a Q25 quality threshold and the strictest error-elimination algorithm, handled CDR3 identification, clonotype clustering and error correction. Lower-bound total TCR beta diversity was estimated with a nonparametric unseen species model using Euler transformation. Using fastp at Q25 and MiXCR, TCRdb reprocessed the public reads and kept productive beta chains. Rows with a matching CDR3 protein are joined into one entry that keeps the most common DNA and genes. The V and J calls follow TCRdb's processing rather than the paper's. The sample table lists about 800,000 distinct CDR3 sequences, 58% of them with a count of one. The top ten constitute approximately 20% of the sample.

These data belong to a study of blood T cells in healthy people across ages (dated by TCRdb to 2014 to 2015). Regarding the study in general: In model experiments, roughly one uniquely barcoded TCR beta cDNA molecule per two T cells was captured by template switching. Age-related changes in TCR beta repertoire diversity were measured in the study by deep sequencing normalized with unique cDNA molecular identifiers. The donors were divided into four age groups: young (average around 16 years), middle-aged (approximately 39), aged (62) and long-lived (approximately 74). To avoid experimental bias, donors of different ages were distributed randomly across sequencing lanes. The study analyzed two additional independent replicas of 1 million unique cDNA reads from the same blood draw for two donors, one aged 18 to 30 and one aged 80 or older.

What the work shows at the level of the full study, not this receptor alone: Compared with the aged group, the long-lived group had more naive CD4+ T cells, fewer expanded clones and increased TCR diversity, suggesting age selection. Because profiling used bulk unsorted PBMCs, naive and antigen-experienced compartments could not be compared conclusively. Estimates of total diversity based on one million sequenced T cells were considered lower bounds and underestimates. The CMV infection status of donors was not known, potentially confounding age-related changes in expanded clonotypes. As age increased, observed TCR beta diversity per million T cells dropped in a roughly linear way, and a significant reduction was already evident by age about 40. The percentage of naive T cells measured by flow cytometry correlated strongly with observed TCR beta diversity.

Systemically healthy Caucasian individuals from Russia, roughly 40 in total and aged 6 to 90 years, were included as donors. Each donor gave ten milliliters of peripheral blood, collected into EDTA-treated Vacutainer tubes. Ficoll-Paque density-gradient centrifugation was used to isolate PBMCs, with at least 7 million obtained per sample. Total RNA, at least 6 micrograms per sample, was extracted from PBMCs with Trizol reagent. The percentages of naive CD45RAhigh/CD27high T cells were determined by flow cytometry on a PBMC aliquot from every donor. The sample consisted of blood. The source is a man younger than 45 in good health.

The DNA sequence is given as TGCGCCAGCAGCTTGGGTTTTCGCGATGAGCAGTTCTTC. Translated, this gives CASSLGFRDEQFF. Recombination connected TRBV5-1 to TRBJ2-1, with no reliable assignment of the D segment. Sequences SGHRS (CDR1) and YFSETQ (CDR2) are obtained from the germline V gene. V and J are truncated by 0 bases and 8 bases respectively, leaving an intervening sequence of 9 bases. From its cysteine to its phenylalanine, the CDR3 spans 13 amino acids. The only DNA kept is the CDR3, 39 bases in frame from the first base.